The entry that follows covers one TCR beta chain sequence. This receptor's antigen is unknown. No base qualities exist here, and no much larger clone lies one base off it. What the treatment or condition label conveys for this sample: in vitro stimulation with specific CMV peptide epitopes to enrich CMV-specific T cells. This sample stems from a study of T cell repertoires in cytomegalovirus infection (dated by TCRdb to the late 2010s). With respect to the entire study: Recently identified HLA-C-restricted CMV epitopes, whose presentation resists viral immunomodulation, were targeted by peptide stimulations together with well-studied HLA-B-restricted epitopes. Donor HLA type was relevant to the analysis, as public TCR beta signatures indicated carriage of CMV infection together with the matching HLA type.

Results the study describes overall, beyond this receptor: Carriers of CMV infection plus the relevant HLA type were discriminated by the cumulative frequency of public TCR beta family members in the study cohort and in an independent 352-donor cohort. The ex vivo response was dominated by HLA-C-restricted CMV-specific TCR beta clonotypes, which also provided the single most frequent clonotype in two of eight donors.

The sequencing machine was an Illumina HiSeq 1500. TCRdb reanalyzed the raw reads on its own, using fastp at Q25 for trimming and MiXCR for clone calling, and kept in-frame beta chains. When rows share a CDR3 protein, they turn into one entry using the most common DNA and genes. The sample contains around 900,000 distinct CDR3 sequences, roughly 30% of them found a single time. The ten most abundant clones make up over 11% of the sample. This receptor was taken from a human donor in good health (CMV status not recorded). Some clones in this sample may be carry-over from other donors' samples. This sample comprised cultured CD8+ T cells from PBMCs, obtained from culture after CMV antigen stimulation.

The CDR3 here reads CASSAEIGGESEQFF. The sequence in DNA is TGTGCCAGCAGCGCAGAGATCGGGGGGGAATCTGAGCAGTTCTTC. Recombination linked TRBV9 to TRBJ2-1, and TRBD2 aligns with 8 junction nucleotides. For CDR1 and CDR2, the germline V gene lists SGDLS and YYNGEE. The V end gives up 3 bases and the J end 9 bases, leaving 11 bases in the junction not matched to a gene. The CDR3 numbers 15 residues from cysteine through phenylalanine. The entry retains the CDR3 DNA only, 45 bases that are in frame from base 1.